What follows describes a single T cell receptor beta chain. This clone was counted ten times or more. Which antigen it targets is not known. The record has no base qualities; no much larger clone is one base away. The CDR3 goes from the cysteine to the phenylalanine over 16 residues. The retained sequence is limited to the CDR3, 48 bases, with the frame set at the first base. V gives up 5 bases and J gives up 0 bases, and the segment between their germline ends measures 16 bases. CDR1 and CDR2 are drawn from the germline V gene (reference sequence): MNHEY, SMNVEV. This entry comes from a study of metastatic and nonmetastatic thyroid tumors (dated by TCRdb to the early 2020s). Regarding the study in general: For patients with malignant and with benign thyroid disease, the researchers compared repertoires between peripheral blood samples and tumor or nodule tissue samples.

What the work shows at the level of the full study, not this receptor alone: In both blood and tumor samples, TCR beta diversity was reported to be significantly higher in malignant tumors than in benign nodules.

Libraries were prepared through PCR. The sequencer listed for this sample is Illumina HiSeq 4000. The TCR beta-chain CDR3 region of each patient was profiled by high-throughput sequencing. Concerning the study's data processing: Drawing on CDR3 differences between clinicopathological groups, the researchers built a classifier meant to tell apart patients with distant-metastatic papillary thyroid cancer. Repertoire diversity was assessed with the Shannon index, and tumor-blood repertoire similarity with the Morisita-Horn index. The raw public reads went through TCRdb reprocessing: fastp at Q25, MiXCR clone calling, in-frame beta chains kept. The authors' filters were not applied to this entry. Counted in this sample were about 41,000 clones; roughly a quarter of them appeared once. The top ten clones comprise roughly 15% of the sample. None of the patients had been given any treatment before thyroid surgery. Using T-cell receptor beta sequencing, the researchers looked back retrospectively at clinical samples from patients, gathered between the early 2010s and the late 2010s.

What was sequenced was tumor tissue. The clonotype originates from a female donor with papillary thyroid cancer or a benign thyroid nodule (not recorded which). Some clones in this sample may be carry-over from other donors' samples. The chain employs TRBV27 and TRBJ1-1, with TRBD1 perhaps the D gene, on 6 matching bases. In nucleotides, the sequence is TGTGCCAGCAGTCCGACGACAGGACCTATGAACACTGAAGCTTTCTTT. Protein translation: CASSPTTGPMNTEAFF.